What follows are 5 T cell receptor beta chains derived from one specimen sequenced in a study of cytomegalovirus exposure and HLA in healthy donors. The table came from immunoSEQ multiplex PCR; TCRdb's copy has only in-frame clones and leaves some out. The sample lists a few hundred thousand clones; about 90% were seen once. The sample consisted of PBMCs. Every receptor here comes from a man aged 18 to 35 in good health and CMV-seropositive.

This chain links TRBV27 with TRBJ2-7, with a possible D match to TRBD2 (7 bases). Trimming stripped 3 bases from V and 4 bases from J, with 16 bases between. The germline gives CDR1 MNHEY, CDR2 SMNVEV (reference sequence). The length of the CDR3 is 15 residues. CDR3 residues: CASSFSGGGGYEQYF. CDR3 sequence (DNA): TGTGCCAGCAGTTTTTCAGGAGGGGGAGGGTACGAGCAGTACTTC.

This chain connects TRBV13 to TRBJ1-1; no definite D call. CDR3 length: 16 residues. Trimming shortened V by 6 bases and J by 3 bases, and 20 bases separated the two germline ends. CDR1 PRHDT and CDR2 FYEKMQ come from the germline V gene (reference sequence). The CDR3 DNA reads TGTGCCAGCAGTTACTATCACGGCCCTCAATACACTGAAGCTTTCTTT. Its translation: CASSYYHGPQYTEAFF.

V gene TRBV5-1 combines with J gene TRBJ2-3; TRBD2 matches 13 bases. There are 15 residues in the CDR3. The V and J ends lost 4 bases and 6 bases, in that order; junction bases with no gene match: 5. The V gene's germline CDR1 is SGHRS and CDR2 YFSETQ. The DNA for the CDR3 is TGCGCCAGCAGCCTACTAGCGGGAGGGGTGGATACGCAGTATTTT. This gives the protein CASSLLAGGVDTQYF.

This chain links TRBV19 with TRBJ1-5; tentative D call: TRBD1 (5 bases). Germline V CDR1 and CDR2: LNHDA, SQIVND (reference sequence). Between the trimmed V and J ends, which lost 10 bases and 0 bases, there was a span of 13 bases. This CDR3 spans 14 amino acids. CDR3 in DNA: TGTGCCATTCAAGACAGAAATAGCAATCAGCCCCAGCATTTT. Its translation: CAIQDRNSNQPQHF.

The V gene is TRBV6-1, the J gene TRBJ1-5; 7 bases are a match to TRBD1. The CDR3 has 14 residues. Trimming cost V 5 bases and J 3 bases; bases outside gene matches: 4. CDR1 and CDR2 from the germline V gene are MNHNS and SASEGT. Written as DNA, the CDR3 is TGTGCCAGCAGTATGACAGGGATCAATCAGCCCCAGCATTTT. It codes for CASSMTGINQPQHF.